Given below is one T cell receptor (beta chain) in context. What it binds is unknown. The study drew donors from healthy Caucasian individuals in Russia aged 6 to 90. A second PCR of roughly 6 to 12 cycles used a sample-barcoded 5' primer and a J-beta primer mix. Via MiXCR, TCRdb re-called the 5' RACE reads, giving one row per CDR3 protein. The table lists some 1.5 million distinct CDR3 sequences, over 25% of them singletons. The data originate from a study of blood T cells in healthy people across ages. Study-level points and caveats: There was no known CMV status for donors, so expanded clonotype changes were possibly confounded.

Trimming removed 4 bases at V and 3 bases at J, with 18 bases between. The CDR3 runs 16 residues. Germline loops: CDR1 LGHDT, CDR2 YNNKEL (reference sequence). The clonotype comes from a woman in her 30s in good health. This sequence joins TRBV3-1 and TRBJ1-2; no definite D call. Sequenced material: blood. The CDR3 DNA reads TGTGCCAGCAGCCCCGGCGGGGAGCCGTCCCACTATGGCTACACCTTC. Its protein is CASSPGGEPSHYGYTF. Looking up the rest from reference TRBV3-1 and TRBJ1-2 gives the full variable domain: DTAVSQTPKYLVTQMGNDKSIKCEQNLGHDTMYWYKQDSKKFLKIMFSYNNKELIINETVPNRFSPKSPDKAHLNLHINSLELGDSAVYFCASSPGGEPSHYGYTFGSGTRLTVV.